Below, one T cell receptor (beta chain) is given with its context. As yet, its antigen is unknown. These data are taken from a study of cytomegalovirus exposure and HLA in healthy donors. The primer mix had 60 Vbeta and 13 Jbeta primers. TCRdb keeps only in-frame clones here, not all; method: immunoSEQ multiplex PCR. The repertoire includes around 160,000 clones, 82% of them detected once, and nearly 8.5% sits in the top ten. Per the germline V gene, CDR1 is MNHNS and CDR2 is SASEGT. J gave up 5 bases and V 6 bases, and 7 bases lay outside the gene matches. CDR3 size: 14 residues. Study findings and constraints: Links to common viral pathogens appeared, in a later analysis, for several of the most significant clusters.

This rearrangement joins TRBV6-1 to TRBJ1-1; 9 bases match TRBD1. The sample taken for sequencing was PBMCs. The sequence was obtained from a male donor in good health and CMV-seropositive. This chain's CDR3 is CASRMTGGMTEAFF. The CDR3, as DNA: TGTGCCAGCAGGATGACAGGGGGAATGACTGAAGCTTTCTTT.